The present T cell receptor beta chain was sequenced within a study of cytomegalovirus exposure and HLA in healthy donors. The study, taken as a whole, reports: Accurate prediction of most subjects' HLA-A and HLA-B alleles from TCR beta sequences was reported.

PCR primers comprised 60 Vbeta and 13 Jbeta primers. Repertoires were generated with immunoSEQ multiplex PCR, while TCRdb's copy carries only in-frame clones and drops some. The repertoire has around 120,000 clones, around three quarters of them found once; the top ten carry roughly 3.1%. Of note for this clone: The antigen remains unidentified.

CDR1 is LGHNA and CDR2 is YNFKEQ in the germline V gene. Trimming removed 1 base from V and 7 bases from J; junction bases left unmatched: 4. There are 15 residues in the CDR3. This chain joins TRBV4-2 and TRBJ2-1; 10 nucleotides agree with TRBD2. What was sequenced was PBMCs. The TCR comes from a man younger than 45 in good health and CMV-seronegative. CDR3 coding DNA: TGTGCCAGCAGCCAAGCGAGTAGCGGGAGGAATGAGCAGTTCTTC. Amino acids: CASSQASSGRNEQFF.